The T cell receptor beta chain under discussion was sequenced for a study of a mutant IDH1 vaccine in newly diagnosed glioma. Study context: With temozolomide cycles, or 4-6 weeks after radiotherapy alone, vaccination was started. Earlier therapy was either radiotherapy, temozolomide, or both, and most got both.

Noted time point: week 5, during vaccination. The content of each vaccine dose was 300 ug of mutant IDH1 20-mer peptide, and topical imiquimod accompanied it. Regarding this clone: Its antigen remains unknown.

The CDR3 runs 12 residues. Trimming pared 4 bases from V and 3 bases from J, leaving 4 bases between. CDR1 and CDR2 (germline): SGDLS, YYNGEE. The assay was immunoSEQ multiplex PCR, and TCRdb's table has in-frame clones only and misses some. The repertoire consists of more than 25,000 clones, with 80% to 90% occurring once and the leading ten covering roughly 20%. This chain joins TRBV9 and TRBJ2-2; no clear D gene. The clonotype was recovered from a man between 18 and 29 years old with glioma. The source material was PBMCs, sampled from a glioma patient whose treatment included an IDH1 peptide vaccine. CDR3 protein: CASSPYTGELFF. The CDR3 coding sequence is TGTGCCAGCAGCCCTTACACCGGGGAGCTGTTTTTT.